The text below deals with one T cell receptor beta chain. These data belong to a study of T cell changes during pregnancy in multiple sclerosis. Profiling relied on immunoSEQ multiplex PCR, and the TCRdb table lists in-frame clones only, not all of them. The table lists about 77,000 clones, about 93% of them singletons. V was clipped by 3 bases and J by 5 bases, with 6 bases between them. The length of the CDR3 is 12 residues. The germline gives CDR1 SGHAT, CDR2 FQNNGV. Specimen: peripheral blood, collected after pregnancy. The rearrangement links TRBV11-2 to TRBJ2-3; no clear D. This sequence originates from a female donor in good health, enrolled as a control in a pregnancy study. CDR3 protein: CASSFGLDTQYF. The CDR3, as DNA: TGTGCCAGCAGCTTCGGGTTAGATACGCAGTATTTT.